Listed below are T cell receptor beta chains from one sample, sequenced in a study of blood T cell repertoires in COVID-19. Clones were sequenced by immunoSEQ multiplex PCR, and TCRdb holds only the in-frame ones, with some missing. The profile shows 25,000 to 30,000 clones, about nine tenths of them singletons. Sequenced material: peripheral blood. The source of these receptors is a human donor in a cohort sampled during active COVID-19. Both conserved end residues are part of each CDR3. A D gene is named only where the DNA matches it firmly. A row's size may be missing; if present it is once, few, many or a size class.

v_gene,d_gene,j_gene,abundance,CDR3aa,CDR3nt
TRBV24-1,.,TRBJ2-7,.,CATSDLDSPYEQYF,TGTGCCACCAGTGATTTAGACAGTCCCTACGAGCAGTACTTC
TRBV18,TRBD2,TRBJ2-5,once,CASSPGLAGQETQYF,TGTGCCAGCTCACCGGGACTAGCGGGACAAGAGACCCAGTACTTC
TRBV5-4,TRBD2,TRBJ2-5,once,CASSLAGGGAGETQYF,TGTGCCAGCAGCTTGGCCGGCGGGGGGGCCGGTGAGACCCAGTACTTC
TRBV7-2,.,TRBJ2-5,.,CASSLDGGVRTETQYF,TGTGCCAGCAGCTTAGACGGGGGAGTACGAACAGAGACCCAGTACTTC
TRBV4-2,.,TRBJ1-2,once,CASSQDLGNLGGGYTF,TGTGCCAGCAGCCAAGATTTGGGAAACCTGGGGGGTGGCTACACCTTC
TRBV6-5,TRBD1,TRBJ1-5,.,CASSYSRGRSNQPQHF,TGTGCCAGCAGTTACTCGAGGGGGCGAAGCAATCAGCCCCAGCATTTT
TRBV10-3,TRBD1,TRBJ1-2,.,CAISRDRGEYGYTF,TGTGCCATCAGTAGAGACAGGGGGGAGTATGGCTACACCTTC
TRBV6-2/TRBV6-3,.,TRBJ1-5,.,CASSPASRGNQPQHF,TGTGCCAGCAGTCCGGCTAGTCGGGGCAATCAGCCCCAGCATTTT
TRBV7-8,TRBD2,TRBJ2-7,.,CASSQGLGSYEQYF,TGTGCCAGCAGCCAAGGACTAGGTTCCTACGAGCAGTACTTC
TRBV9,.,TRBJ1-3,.,CASSGGSGNTIYF,TGTGCCAGCAGCGGCGGGTCTGGAAACACCATATATTTT
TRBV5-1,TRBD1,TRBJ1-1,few,CASSGPGTGVEAFF,TGCGCCAGCAGCGGACCCGGGACAGGGGTCGAAGCTTTCTTT
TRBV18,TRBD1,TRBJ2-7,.,CASSPGQGGTYEQYF,TGTGCCAGCTCACCTGGACAGGGAGGTACCTACGAGCAGTACTTC
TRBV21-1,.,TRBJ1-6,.,CASSNTGTDAGGSPLHF,TGTGCCAGCAGCAATACTGGGACAGATGCTGGTGGTTCACCCCTCCACTTT
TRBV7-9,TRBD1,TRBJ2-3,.,CASSSQGATDTQYF,TGTGCCAGCAGCTCCCAGGGGGCCACAGATACGCAGTATTTT
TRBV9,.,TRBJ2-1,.,CASSVGQGRGFSEQFF,TGTGCCAGCAGCGTAGGGCAGGGTCGTGGGTTCAGTGAGCAGTTCTTC
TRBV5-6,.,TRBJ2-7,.,CAIRPPRIKGAIYEQYF,TGTGCCATCCGACCGCCCCGGATCAAAGGGGCCATCTACGAGCAGTACTTC
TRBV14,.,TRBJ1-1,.,CASSPWPILNTEAFF,TGTGCCAGCAGCCCGTGGCCGATCTTGAACACTGAAGCTTTCTTT
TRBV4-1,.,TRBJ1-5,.,CASSPTGLSNQPQHF,TGCGCCAGCAGCCCGACAGGACTCAGCAATCAGCCCCAGCATTTT
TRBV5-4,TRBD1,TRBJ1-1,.,CASSLDRGQGMNTEAFF,TGTGCCAGCAGCTTGGACAGGGGGCAGGGGATGAACACTGAAGCTTTCTTT
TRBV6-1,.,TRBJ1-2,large,CASSEGEMDGYTF,TGTGCCAGCAGTGAAGGGGAGATGGATGGCTACACCTTC
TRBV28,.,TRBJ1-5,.,CASSSPPGPQHF,TGTGCCAGCAGTTCCCCCCCTGGCCCCCAGCATTTT
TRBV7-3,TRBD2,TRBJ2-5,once,CASSAGVTETQYF,TGTGCCAGCAGTGCGGGGGTCACAGAGACCCAGTACTTC
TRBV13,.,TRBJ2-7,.,CASSNTGSYEQYF,TGTGCCAGCAGCAACACAGGGTCCTACGAGCAGTACTTC
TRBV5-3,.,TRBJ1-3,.,CARSLGQAASGNTIYF,TGTGCCAGAAGCTTGGGGCAGGCCGCCTCTGGAAACACCATATATTTT
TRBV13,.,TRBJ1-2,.,CASSLQREYYGYTF,TGTGCCAGCAGCTTACAGAGGGAATACTATGGCTACACCTTC
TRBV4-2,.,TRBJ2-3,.,CASSPLDGLVHGDTQYF,TGTGCCAGCAGCCCTCTCGACGGACTGGTCCACGGGGATACGCAGTATTTT
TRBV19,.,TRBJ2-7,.,CASSHGSRAYEQYF,TGTGCCAGTAGCCACGGGTCGCGCGCTTACGAGCAGTACTTC
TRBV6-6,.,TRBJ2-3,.,CASSYGTRGTDTQYF,TGTGCCAGCAGTTACGGGACACGAGGCACAGATACGCAGTATTTT
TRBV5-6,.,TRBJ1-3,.,CASSFANSIYNSGNTIYF,TGTGCCAGCAGCTTTGCCAACAGTATCTATAACTCTGGAAACACCATATATTTT
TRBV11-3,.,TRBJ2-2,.,CASSSLRVGELFF,TGTGCCAGCAGCTCCCTGCGAGTCGGGGAGCTGTTTTTT
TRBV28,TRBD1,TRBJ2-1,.,CASSLTGEDNEQFF,TGTGCCAGCAGTTTGACAGGGGAGGACAATGAGCAGTTCTTC
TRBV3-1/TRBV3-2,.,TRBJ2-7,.,CASSSNYEQYF,TGTGCCAGCAGCTCCAACTACGAGCAGTACTTC
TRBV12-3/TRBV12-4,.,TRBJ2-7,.,CASRALSGYEQYF,TGTGCCAGCAGGGCTCTTTCAGGCTACGAGCAGTACTTC
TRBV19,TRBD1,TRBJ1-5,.,CASQGAGSPLNRPQHF,TGTGCCAGTCAGGGGGCAGGGAGCCCGTTGAATCGTCCCCAGCATTTT
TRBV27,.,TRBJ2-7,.,CASKPGSAYEQYF,TGTGCCAGCAAACCGGGGTCTGCTTACGAGCAGTACTTC
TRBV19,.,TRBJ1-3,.,CASSIPVGSGNTIYF,TGTGCCAGTAGTATCCCGGTTGGCTCTGGAAACACCATATATTTT
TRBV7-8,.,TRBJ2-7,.,CASSLSGGTQGEQYF,TGTGCCAGCAGCTTATCCGGGGGAACCCAGGGCGAGCAGTACTTC
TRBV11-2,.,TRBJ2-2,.,CASSSTRVPGELFF,TGTGCCAGCAGCTCCACTAGGGTACCCGGGGAGCTGTTTTTT
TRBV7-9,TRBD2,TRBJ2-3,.,CASSSGGGATDTQYF,TGTGCCAGCAGCTCCGGCGGGGGGGCCACAGATACGCAGTATTTT
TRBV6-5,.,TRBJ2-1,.,CASSPIYNEQFF,TGTGCCAGCAGTCCAATCTACAATGAGCAGTTCTTC
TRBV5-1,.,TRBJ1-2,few,CASSLVRGTYGYTF,TGCGCCAGCAGCTTGGTTAGGGGGACCTATGGCTACACCTTC
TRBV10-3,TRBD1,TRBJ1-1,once,CAISGRQGASEAFF,TGTGCCATCAGTGGTCGGCAGGGGGCCTCTGAAGCTTTCTTT
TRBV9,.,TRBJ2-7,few,CASSAVGGSYEQYF,TGTGCCAGCAGCGCCGTGGGGGGATCCTACGAGCAGTACTTC
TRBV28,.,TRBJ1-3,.,CASSFAGARNTIYF,TGTGCCAGCAGTTTTGCGGGGGCCAGGAACACCATATATTTT
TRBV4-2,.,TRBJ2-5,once,CASSQEDSGETQYF,TGTGCCAGCAGCCAAGAGGACTCGGGGGAGACCCAGTACTTC
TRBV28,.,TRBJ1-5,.,CASRQQEYSNQPQHF,TGTGCCAGCAGACAACAGGAATATAGCAATCAGCCCCAGCATTTT
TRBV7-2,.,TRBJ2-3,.,CASSLGFVETDTQYF,TGTGCCAGCAGCTTAGGTTTTGTCGAGACAGATACGCAGTATTTT
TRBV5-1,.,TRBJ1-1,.,CASSLGQMNTEAFF,TGCGCCAGCAGCTTGGGACAGATGAACACTGAAGCTTTCTTT
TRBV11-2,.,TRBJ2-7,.,CASSLPGEYEQYF,TGTGCCAGCAGCTTACCGGGGGAGTACGAGCAGTACTTC
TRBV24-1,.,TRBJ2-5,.,CATSDFSPEEPGYF,TGTGCCACCAGTGATTTCTCCCCTGAGGAGCCTGGGTACTTC
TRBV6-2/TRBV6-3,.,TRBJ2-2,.,CASSYGDDSTGELFF,TGTGCCAGCAGTTACGGAGATGATAGCACCGGGGAGCTGTTTTTT
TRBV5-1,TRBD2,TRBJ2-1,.,CASSLSASGVNEQFF,TGCGCCAGCAGCTTGTCGGCTAGCGGTGTAAATGAGCAGTTCTTC
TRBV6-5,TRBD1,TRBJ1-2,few,CASSSGQGRGYTF,TGTGCCAGCAGTTCGGGACAGGGAAGGGGCTACACCTTC